This paragraph covers one T cell receptor beta chain sequence. The antigen remains unidentified. This sample is drawn from a study of T cell responses to AZD1222 COVID-19 vaccine. Study as a whole: Analysis merged second doses at about 4 or about 12 weeks. Study findings and constraints: At study baseline, merely more than 5 AZD1222 recipients were seropositive.

Germline V gene sequence: CDR1 KGHSH, CDR2 LQKENI. The CDR3 runs to 13 residues. Trimming took 10 bases from V and 0 from J, leaving 9 bases between them. Only in-frame clones appear in the TCRdb table, and some are missing; sequencing was by immunoSEQ multiplex PCR. This sample has approximately 94,000 clones, with about 87% found just once. This receptor was taken from an adult in good health. The gene calls are TRBV18 and TRBJ1-4; the D is unclear. The starting material was peripheral blood, obtained on day 0 of AZD1222 vaccination. The CDR3 nucleotides are TGTGCCACCAAAACCGCAACTAATGAAAAACTGTTTTTT. Its translation is CATKTATNEKLFF.